This TCR beta chain originates from a study of Ad26.COV2.S vaccination and SARS-CoV-2 variants. Sequencing was performed with immunoSEQ multiplex PCR; in TCRdb, only in-frame clones are kept and a portion is missing. The table has hundreds of thousands of clones, about 87% seen once. This CDR3 has 18 amino acids. The V and J ends lost 2 bases and 1 base, in that order; junction bases with no gene match: 8. Germline V gene lookup returns CDR1 LGHNA and CDR2 YNFKEQ. Treatment indicated: over 15 received Ad26.COV2.S at low or high dose, single or two shots; five or six received placebo; per-sample allocation not given. Each sample was drawn 63 days after the first injection (of vaccine or placebo).

Source: peripheral blood, taken in a trial of Ad26.COV2.S vaccine versus placebo. The receptor comes from a person aged 18-60 years who received the Ad26.COV2.S COVID-19 vaccine or a placebo. The chain links TRBV4-2 to TRBJ2-2, with 9 bases fitting TRBD2. DNA for the CDR3: TGTGCCAGCAGCCAAAGTCTAGCGGGACTACTGAACACCGGGGAGCTGTTTTTT. Translation: CASSQSLAGLLNTGELFF.